This TCR beta chain was sequenced during a study of T cells in Graves' hyperthyroidism and ophthalmopathy (dated by TCRdb to the late 2010s). In terms of the full investigation: Peripheral blood was collected at initial diagnosis, before any treatment. In over five Graves' hyperthyroidism patients, the study also compared T-cell repertoires from thyroid tissue with T-cell repertoires from blood. The roughly 94 discovery patients were randomly split 7:3 into training and test sets. Following sampling, methimazole starting at 30 mg daily was given to hyperthyroidism patients, and high-dose intravenous methylprednisolone was given to ophthalmopathy patients. The paper describes TCR Vbeta CDR3 sequencing of 135 peripheral blood samples, made up of 40 to 45 ophthalmopathy patients, roughly 75 hyperthyroidism patients and some 17 progressor patients. Whether ophthalmopathy could be predicted prospectively was tested in an independent validation cohort made up of fewer than 20 hyperthyroidism patients plus 17 patients who later progressed to ophthalmopathy. To identify distinguishing TCR V-J signatures, a discovery cohort of some 100 patients was used, comprising 43 with Graves' ophthalmopathy and roughly 60 with stable Graves' hyperthyroidism.

Overall results and qualifications from the work: A 13 V-J signature model separated ophthalmopathy from stable hyperthyroidism, with 87.88% sensitivity and about 81% specificity in cross-validation and 80%/75% in testing. In validation, the model predicted progression to ophthalmopathy a median of approximately 6.6 months before onset, with 65% to 71% sensitivity and roughly 73% specificity. Most expanded thyroid clonotypes (frequency above 0.001) were also detected in blood, suggesting blood repertoires may reflect thyroid immune responses. Sample size was not statistically predetermined, and blinding of investigators to group allocation was not performed.

Amplification of TCR beta CDR3 regions was carried out from RNA transcripts. A first-round RT-PCR of the TCR CDR3 used the HTBI primer set with the Qiagen OneStep RT-PCR kit. A second multiplex PCR round built the libraries, followed by size selection and purification. Sequencing of the libraries was done on an Illumina HiSeq2000 using paired-end 100 bp reads. The authors processed their data as follows. SOAPnuke was used to process the raw data, with reads discarded if the reads contained adapters or uncalled bases, had a mean Phred below 15, or lacked an exact constant-primer or identifier match. COPE v1.2.5 was used to merge high-quality paired reads, and clonotypes were defined as unique nucleotide sequences. Clonotypes were aligned to IMGT TRBV, TRBD and TRBJ reference segments using MiTCR v1.1. The analysis was restricted to V-J combinations with a frequency above 0.0001, which together covered about 99% of the repertoires. The TCS score was defined as F50 (clonal expansion) divided by E x V (chaos), with BLOSUM62-based TCRdist calculated between CDR3 peptides within each V-J. Welch's t-statistics and random forest reduced roughly 540 V-J features to some 14, which were used in a naive Bayes classifier (R e1071). The public reads were run again by TCRdb, first through fastp at Q25 and then through MiXCR, and only productive beta chains were kept. Duplicate CDR3 protein sequences are folded into a single record with the most common DNA and genes. TCRdb, rather than the study authors, made the V and J calls. For this sample there are about 360,000 distinct CDR3 sequences; roughly 13% appear just once. The ten largest clones represent 9.2% of the sample.

The CDR3 goes from the cysteine to the phenylalanine over 14 residues. Only the CDR3 part of the read is kept: 42 bases, read in frame from the first base. V and J lose 1 base and 1 base, and a span of 10 bases separates them. According to the germline V gene (reference sequence), CDR1 reads DFQATT and CDR2 reads SNEGSKA. Many counts were recorded for this clonotype. Its antigen is currently not known. No much larger clone exists at a distance of one base, and base qualities are not known. Graves' hyperthyroidism was defined as stable when no progression to ophthalmopathy occurred over 18 months of follow-up. Hyperthyroidism patients were aged 18 to 65 years and newly diagnosed, with disease duration of less than 2 months. Exclusion was applied to patients with uncontrolled infections, other autoimmune diseases, pregnancy or lactation. Diagnoses were established on the basis of clinical symptoms, serum thyroxine and TRAb, thyroid ultrasound, and orbital computed tomography. PBMCs were separated from under 11 ml of fresh peripheral blood using Ficoll-Paque density gradient centrifugation. Trizol reagent was used to extract total RNA, and RNA quality was then checked on an Agilent 2100 Bioanalyzer.

Sequencing was performed on blood. This chain is built from TRBV20-1 and TRBJ1-1, with the D gene not clear enough to name. The source of this sequence is a woman aged 18-30 years with Graves' hyperthyroidism. The DNA reads TGCAGTGCTAGAGCCGGGGAAAAGAACACTGAAGCTTTCTTT. This sequence encodes CSARAGEKNTEAFF.